This TCR beta chain originates from a study of Graves' ophthalmopathy and Graves' hyperthyroidism. Broader study findings: Blood also contained most of the expanded thyroid clonotypes above 0.001 frequency.

This clonotype was picked up a small number of times. The antigen is undetermined. Disease in donors with ophthalmopathy had moderate-to-severe activity, CAS ≥3, NOSPECS ≥4 and under 3 months' duration. Amplified TCR beta CDR3 regions were obtained using RNA transcripts as template. HTBI primers served in a first-round RT-PCR, which a second-round multiplex PCR followed. TCRdb re-called the multiplex PCR reads with MiXCR, one entry per CDR3 protein. The sample gives 650,000 to 800,000 distinct CDR3 sequences, over 40% of which show up once; around 3% is in the top ten. Trimming stripped 10 bases from V and 3 bases from J, with 12 bases between. CDR1 is ENHRY, CDR2 SYGVKD, per germline. The CDR3 totals 13 residues.

The clonotype originates from an adult man with Graves' ophthalmopathy. The material sequenced was peripheral blood. V is TRBV10-3 and J is TRBJ1-4; no definite D call. The CDR3 here is CASSPRSNEKLFF. The CDR3 DNA is TGTGCCAGCTCACCACGGTCTAATGAAAAACTGTTTTTT.